The rows below give T cell receptor beta chains drawn from one sample of a study of blood T cell repertoires in COVID-19. The assay was immunoSEQ multiplex PCR, and TCRdb's table has in-frame clones only and misses some. The data show some 320,000 clones, approximately 85% seen once. The sequencing sample was made of peripheral blood. These receptors came from a human donor in a cohort sampled during active COVID-19. The CDR3 runs from the conserved cysteine through the conserved F or W. A D gene is named only where the DNA matches it firmly. Rows give clone size only sometimes, using once, few, many, or a class for an expanded clone.

clone size: .; D gene: .; J gene: TRBJ2-4; V gene: TRBV12-5; CDR3 protein: CASGWENRDRQYF; CDR3 DNA: TGTGCTAGTGGTTGGGAGAACAGGGATCGTCAGTACTTC
clone size: .; D gene: .; J gene: TRBJ2-3; V gene: TRBV7-2; CDR3 protein: CASSSWDNPDTQYF; CDR3 DNA: TGTGCCAGCAGCTCGTGGGACAATCCAGATACGCAGTATTTT
clone size: .; D gene: .; J gene: TRBJ1-2; V gene: TRBV5-1; CDR3 protein: CASSFFPGVEYGYTF; CDR3 DNA: TGCGCCAGCAGCTTTTTTCCAGGGGTCGAGTATGGCTACACCTTC
clone size: .; D gene: .; J gene: TRBJ1-1; V gene: TRBV5-1; CDR3 protein: CASSLGVMNTEAFF; CDR3 DNA: TGCGCCAGCAGCTTGGGTGTCATGAACACTGAAGCTTTCTTT
clone size: .; D gene: .; J gene: TRBJ2-3; V gene: TRBV5-6; CDR3 protein: CASSLVGDTDSTDTQYF; CDR3 DNA: TGTGCCAGCAGCTTGGTCGGGGACACTGATAGCACAGATACGCAGTATTTT
clone size: .; D gene: .; J gene: TRBJ1-3; V gene: TRBV19; CDR3 protein: CASSMRSGSSGNTIYF; CDR3 DNA: TGTGCCAGTAGTATGAGATCAGGCTCCTCTGGAAACACCATATATTTT
clone size: .; D gene: TRBD1; J gene: TRBJ1-1; V gene: TRBV12-3/TRBV12-4; CDR3 protein: CASRQGEAFF; CDR3 DNA: TGTGCCAGCAGACAGGGGGAAGCTTTCTTT
clone size: once; D gene: .; J gene: TRBJ2-1; V gene: TRBV6-5; CDR3 protein: CASTPRQSSYNEQFF; CDR3 DNA: TGTGCCAGCACCCCCCGACAGAGCTCCTACAATGAGCAGTTCTTC
clone size: .; D gene: TRBD2; J gene: TRBJ2-7; V gene: TRBV5-1; CDR3 protein: CASSLGSGGAYEQYF; CDR3 DNA: TGCGCCAGCAGCTTGGGAAGCGGGGGGGCCTACGAGCAGTACTTC
clone size: many; D gene: TRBD2; J gene: TRBJ2-1; V gene: TRBV27; CDR3 protein: CASSFRGSGGIDEQFF; CDR3 DNA: TGTGCCAGCAGTTTTCGAGGTAGCGGGGGAATCGATGAGCAGTTCTTC
clone size: few; D gene: .; J gene: TRBJ1-5; V gene: TRBV5-1; CDR3 protein: CASSLEPGNQPQHF; CDR3 DNA: TGCGCCAGCAGCTTGGAACCGGGGAATCAGCCCCAGCATTTT
clone size: .; D gene: .; J gene: TRBJ1-1; V gene: TRBV5-1; CDR3 protein: CASSLGVTGEAFF; CDR3 DNA: TGCGCCAGCAGCTTGGGGGTTACAGGAGAAGCTTTCTTT
clone size: .; D gene: .; J gene: TRBJ1-1; V gene: TRBV3-1/TRBV3-2; CDR3 protein: CASSSPTGSNTEAFF; CDR3 DNA: TGTGCCAGCAGCTCCCCTACAGGGTCCAACACTGAAGCTTTCTTT
clone size: once; D gene: .; J gene: TRBJ1-1; V gene: TRBV28; CDR3 protein: CASSFRGVAFF; CDR3 DNA: TGTGCCAGCAGTTTCAGGGGAGTAGCTTTCTTT